This T cell receptor beta chain comes out of a study of response to subunit inactivated influenza vaccine. This clonotype was counted only a few times. One entry per CDR3 protein results from TCRdb running MiXCR on the RT-PCR reads. The sample yields about 500,000 distinct CDR3 sequences, about 7.2% seen once. Trimming pared 0 bases from V and 6 bases from J, leaving 12 bases between. CDR1 SGDLS and CDR2 YYNGEE come from the germline V gene. The CDR3 extends over 14 amino acids. This receptor was taken from a man between 50 and 69 years old who received an inactivated influenza vaccine. Material: PBMCs from blood, obtained around 25 months after vaccination. The chain is built from TRBV9 and TRBJ1-1; D is undetermined. The CDR3 spells CASSVVGRASEAFF. CDR3 DNA sequence: TGTGCCAGCAGCGTAGTGGGTCGCGCGTCTGAAGCTTTCTTT.